This T cell receptor (beta chain) derives from a study of blood T cell repertoires in COVID-19. Study-wide background: From T cells, B-cell-depleted T cells, or PBMCs came the material, which was cDNA or gDNA.

The assay was immunoSEQ multiplex PCR, and TCRdb's table has in-frame clones only and misses some. The profile shows 90,000 to 120,000 clones, 82% of them singletons. This clone was seen once. CDR1 is GTSNPN, CDR2 SVGIG, per germline (reference sequence). This CDR3 is 16 amino acids long. Unmatched junction bases numbered 11, after V lost 0 bases and J lost 8 bases. Sequences were obtained from peripheral blood. The receptor comes from a man between 60 and 75 years old with acute or convalescent COVID-19. The V call is TRBV30, the J call TRBJ1-4, with 8 bases matching TRBD1. This CDR3 reads CAWSVRGRAYREKLFF. The DNA for the CDR3 is TGTGCCTGGAGTGTCAGGGGGCGGGCGTATCGGGAAAAACTGTTTTTT. Supplemented by reference TRBV30 and TRBJ1-4, the full variable domain reads SQTIHQWPATLVQPVGSPLSLECTVEGTSNPNLYWYRQAAGRGLQLLFYSVGIGQISSEVPQNLSASRPQDRQFILSSKKLLLSDSGFYLCAWSVRGRAYREKLFFGSGTQLSVL.